The sequence of this T cell receptor (beta chain) was determined in a study of vaccination effects on CD4 cells after COVID-19. General study results and limits: Marked clonal contraction was seen in infection- and vaccine-induced clones late after vaccination. Healthy vaccinees showed cross-reactivity with common cold coronaviruses in only 1 of 255 vaccine-induced clones.

V was pared by 1 base and J by 4 bases, with 13 bases between. Germline V gene data show CDR1 as LGHDT and CDR2 as YNNKEL (reference sequence). This CDR3 comprises 15 residues. Sequencing was preceded by expansion of antigen-specific CD4+ T cells with viral peptide pools in the ViraFEST assay. With roughly nine days of culture completed, CD4+ T cells were isolated. Absence of prior SARS-CoV-2 infection characterized the vaccine recipients, who showed negative nucleocapsid antibodies. It was on days 3 and 7 that half the medium was replaced with IL-2 medium. Here immunoSEQ multiplex PCR was the method, and the copy in TCRdb shows in-frame clones only, minus some. The table shows about 63,000 clones, with about 80% occurring only once. This clone has just one count. Its matching antigen is unknown.

This chain uses TRBV3-1 (or the pseudogene TRBV3-2) with TRBJ1-2, with D unclear. This specimen consisted of CD4+ T cells from PBMCs cultured with HCoV-OC43 spike peptides, obtained before COVID-19 vaccination. Subset described: HCoV-OC43 spike overlapping peptide pool stimulation. The source of this sequence is a human donor who received a COVID-19 vaccine. The CDR3 DNA reads as TGTGCCAGCAGCCAAGCGGGAAACCCTCCCTATGGCTACACCTTC. It codes for CASSQAGNPPYGYTF.